These 25 T cell receptor beta chains were all obtained from the same sample, sequenced in a study of blood T cells in healthy people across ages. Then a second PCR, running about 6 to 12 cycles, was carried out with a sample-barcoded 5' primer and a J-beta primer mix. TCRdb reprocessed the 5' RACE reads with MiXCR, giving one entry per CDR3 protein. The sample has around 1.5 million distinct CDR3 sequences; about 35% are singletons. Sequenced material: blood. All receptors derive from a woman younger than 45 in good health.

The J gene is TRBJ2-5, the V gene TRBV6-5; maybe TRBD1 (6 bases). The V and J ends lost 2 bases and 4 bases respectively, with 14 bases between them. Germline V gene data show CDR1 as MNHEY and CDR2 as SVGAGI. This CDR3 is built from 15 residues. This CDR3 reads CASSYPKGVGETQYF. CDR3 DNA sequence: TGTGCCAGCAGTTACCCAAAGGGGGTCGGAGAGACCCAGTACTTC.

This clonotype came up a few times. The genes are TRBV7-8 and TRBJ2-5; the D is unclear. This CDR3 contains 16 residues. Looked up from germline, CDR1 is SGHVS and CDR2 is FQNEAQ. The ends were cut back, 2 bases at V and 2 bases at J, with 15 bases in the middle. In DNA form, the CDR3 reads TGTGCCAGCAGCTTAAGGACGGTCATATTTCAAGAGACCCAGTACTTC. It yields the protein CASSLRTVIFQETQYF.

Comments on this clonotype: Given a much more abundant clone one base away, this may be a read error. J is TRBJ2-7 and V is TRBV4-1, with D maybe TRBD2 (6 bases). CDR1 is MGHRA and CDR2 is YSYEKL in the germline V gene. With 0 bases removed from V and 9 bases from J, the gap between germline ends came to 24 bases. This CDR3 is 17 amino acids long. CDR3 bases: TGCGCCAGCAGCCAAGATTCGACGGGACTTCTAAGGGGCGGGCAGTACTTC. Protein: CASSQDSTGLLRGGQYF.

V is TRBV18 and J is TRBJ2-5; no definite D call. The CDR3 contains 14 residues. Trimming removed 3 bases from V and 2 bases from J, with 10 bases in between. The germline V gene encodes CDR1 KGHSH and CDR2 LQKENI. Written as DNA, the CDR3 is TGTGCCAGCTCACCGACGCGGAGTCAAGAGACCCAGTACTTC. Its protein product is CASSPTRSQETQYF.

There are many counts of this clonotype. The chain is built from TRBV6-1 and TRBJ2-7; D may match TRBD1 or TRBD2 (6 bases each). The CDR3 runs 17 residues. With 6 bases removed from V and 0 bases from J, the gap between germline ends came to 21 bases. Germline CDR1 MNHNS, CDR2 SASEGT. This CDR3 reads CASSRGGRGRFSYEQYF. The DNA for the CDR3 is TGTGCCAGCAGCCGAGGGGGTCGGGGGCGCTTCTCCTACGAGCAGTACTTC.

CDR3 sequence reads: CASRPGQGNTGELFF. The CDR3, as DNA: TGCGCCAGCAGACCTGGACAGGGGAACACCGGGGAGCTGTTTTTT. V is TRBV4-1 and J is TRBJ2-2; 8 bases map to TRBD1. V lost 6 bases, J lost 1 base, and 4 bases stayed unmatched. There are 15 residues in the CDR3. Germline assignment: CDR1 MGHRA and CDR2 YSYEKL.

The chain couples TRBV5-1 to TRBJ1-2; maybe TRBD1 (6 bases). Germline loops: CDR1 SGHRS, CDR2 YFSETQ. Between the trimmed V and J ends, which lost 0 bases and 6 bases, there was a span of 12 bases. This CDR3 contains 14 residues. The CDR3, as DNA: TGCGCCAGCAGCTTGGCTCAGGGGAAGGATGGCTACACCTTC. Its protein product is CASSLAQGKDGYTF.

V gene TRBV15 combines with J gene TRBJ2-1, with 8 bases that match TRBD2. The CDR3 totals 15 residues. The germline CDR1 and CDR2 sequences are LNHNV and YYDKDF (reference sequence). V dropped 6 bases and J dropped 0; count of bases not matched to a gene: 4. CDR3 loop: CATRSGGSSYNEQFF. Written as DNA, the CDR3 is TGTGCCACCAGGAGCGGGGGAAGCTCCTACAATGAGCAGTTCTTC.

With respect to this clonotype: A much larger clone lies one base from this, so it may be a read error. The genes are TRBV12-3 or TRBV12-4 and TRBJ2-5; possible D gene TRBD2, 5 bases. Between the trimmed V and J ends, which lost 5 bases and 1 base, there was a span of 14 bases. The CDR3 loop spans 15 amino acids. The CDR3 nucleotides are TGTGCCAGCAGTCTCCTCGAGGGTGCCCAAGAGACCCAGTACTTC. Translating it yields CASSLLEGAQETQYF.

This clonotype was found a few times. In DNA, the CDR3 is TGTGCCAGCAGCCAAGCGGGCGCGCAGTACTTC. It specifies CASSQAGAQYF. V usage is TRBV3-1 and J usage is TRBJ2-7; D is unresolved. Germline CDR1 LGHDT, CDR2 YNNKEL (reference sequence). V was cut by 1 base and J by 9 bases, with 7 bases left in between. This CDR3 region has 11 residues.

The sample holds a few counts of this clonotype. The chain uses TRBV20-1 and TRBJ1-2, with a possible D match to TRBD1 (5 bases). Germline V CDR1 and CDR2: DFQATT, SNEGSKA (reference sequence). V dropped 1 base and J dropped 4 bases, with 10 bases sitting between them. The length of the CDR3 is 13 residues. The CDR3 nucleotides are TGCAGTGCTAGAGGGGTGCAGGGCTATGGCTACACCTTC. Encoded protein: CSARGVQGYGYTF.

This clonotype was detected a few times. The chain uses TRBV7-2 and TRBJ2-5; 7 nucleotides agree with TRBD2. The CDR3 runs 13 residues. The ends lost 2 bases at V and 9 bases at J; junction bases unmatched: 6. Germline V gene sequence: CDR1 SGHTA, CDR2 FQGNSA. CDR3: CASSLPLADPQYF. The CDR3 region has the DNA TGTGCCAGCAGCTTACCCCTAGCGGATCCCCAGTACTTC.

As regards this clonotype: One junction end does not reproduce the germline sequence, and a read error may be involved. V and J are TRBV12-3 or TRBV12-4 and TRBJ2-3; 7 bases agree with TRBD2. The CDR3 covers 14 residues. The CDR3 sequence is CASSQGGTTDAQYF. For the CDR3, the DNA is TGTGCCAGCAGTCAGGGAGGGACCACAGATGCGCAGTATTTT.

The chain joins TRBV7-2 to TRBJ1-6; TRBD1 is a possible D gene (5 bases). The CDR3 contains 14 residues. V was cut by 5 bases and J by 13 bases, with 18 bases left in between. Per germline, CDR1 SGHTA and CDR2 FQGNSA. The CDR3 DNA sequence: TGTGCCAGCAGCCCGAAGAGGGACGCGGCGCCCCTCCACTTT. Amino acids: CASSPKRDAAPLHF.

This clonotype was detected once. The chain is built from TRBV28 and TRBJ2-1; 11 bases match TRBD2. With 8 bases clipped from V and 3 bases from J, the junction kept 3 bases outside the gene matches. Germline V lookup: CDR1 MDHEN, CDR2 SYDVKM. This CDR3 region has 14 residues. CDR3 amino acids: CASELAGVYNEQFF. CDR3 nucleotide sequence: TGTGCCAGCGAACTAGCGGGAGTCTACAATGAGCAGTTCTTC.

This sequence joins TRBV20-1 and TRBJ1-6; possible D gene TRBD1, 5 bases. V was trimmed by 4 bases and J by 10 bases, leaving 14 bases between them. The CDR3 covers 13 residues. Per the germline V gene, CDR1 is DFQATT and CDR2 is SNEGSKA (reference sequence). CDR3 nucleotide sequence: TGCAGTGCTATAGGGGCTAACCAGTCACCCCTCCACTTT. Protein sequence: CSAIGANQSPLHF.

This chain links TRBV4-1 with TRBJ2-7; no clear D gene. The ends were cut back, 1 base at V and 0 bases at J, with 10 bases in the middle. CDR1 is MGHRA, CDR2 YSYEKL, per germline. CDR3 length: 15 residues. This chain's CDR3 is CASSQVQESSYEQYF. CDR3 nucleotides: TGCGCCAGCAGCCAAGTCCAGGAGAGCTCCTACGAGCAGTACTTC.

There are many counts of this clonotype. The rearrangement uses TRBV27 and TRBJ1-2; no firm D call. Deletions cut 5 bases from V and 2 bases from J, with 9 bases between. The CDR3 is 13 amino acids. Per the germline V gene, CDR1 is MNHEY and CDR2 is SMNVEV (reference sequence). Here the CDR3 DNA reads TGTGCCAGCAGTCCCAATTGGAACTATGGCTACACCTTC. It specifies CASSPNWNYGYTF.

This clonotype has a handful of counts. The chain employs TRBV27 and TRBJ2-1, with D unclear. This CDR3 contains 15 residues. Trimming removed 5 bases at V and 0 bases at J, with 11 bases between. CDR1 is MNHEY and CDR2 is SMNVEV in the germline V gene (reference sequence). The CDR3 sequence is CASSPQGISYNEQFF. The CDR3 nucleotides read TGTGCCAGCAGTCCTCAAGGGATCTCCTACAATGAGCAGTTCTTC.

This clonotype was recorded once. The rearrangement links TRBV10-3 to TRBJ1-1; 11 positions match TRBD1. The CDR3 loop spans 15 amino acids. J lost 3 bases, V lost 7 bases, and 7 bases had no gene match. Per the germline V gene, CDR1 is ENHRY and CDR2 is SYGVKD. Here the CDR3 DNA reads TGTGCCATCACTAGGACAGGGGGCGCGGACACTGAAGCTTTCTTT. This translates into CAITRTGGADTEAFF.

This clonotype has a handful of counts. The chain carries TRBV24-1 and TRBJ2-1; weak D call: TRBD2 (5 bases). Germline V gene data show CDR1 as KGHDR and CDR2 as SFDVKD. This CDR3 region has 20 residues. V was clipped by 3 bases and J by 5 bases, with 28 bases between them. The CDR3 sequence is CATSDHPKGGGLPGDNEQFF. The DNA for the CDR3 is TGTGCCACCAGTGATCACCCAAAAGGAGGCGGACTCCCCGGAGACAATGAGCAGTTCTTC.

A remark on this clonotype: The junction shows a germline mismatch at one end, possibly a read error. The chain employs TRBV4-1 and TRBJ2-1; TRBD2 matches 10 bases. The CDR3 has 18 amino acids. Germline-derived CDR1 and CDR2 are MGHRA and YSYEKL. CDR3 coding DNA: TGCGCCAGCGGCCAGCTCCCGGGACTAGCGACGGATCACGATGAGCAGTTCTTC. Its translation is CASGQLPGLATDHDEQFF.

CDR3 nucleotide sequence: TGCAGTGCTAGTACCAGGGGGCATCAAGATACGCAGTATTTT. The encoded protein is CSASTRGHQDTQYF. J is TRBJ2-3 and V is TRBV20-1; 8 positions agree with TRBD1. This CDR3 contains 14 residues. V was pared by 3 bases and J by 5 bases, with 7 bases of the junction left unmatched. Germline values: CDR1 DFQATT, CDR2 SNEGSKA (reference sequence).

This clonotype has a single count. The chain couples TRBV5-1 to TRBJ2-3; D not certain. Between the trimmed V and J ends, which lost 0 bases and 1 base, there was a span of 12 bases. The germline CDR1 and CDR2 sequences are SGHRS and YFSETQ. This CDR3 has 16 residues. CDR3 region: CASSLGQDRGTDTQYF. CDR3 nucleotides: TGCGCCAGCAGCTTGGGTCAGGACCGGGGCACAGATACGCAGTATTTT. The whole variable domain, remainder taken from reference TRBV5-1 and TRBJ2-3, is KAGVTQTPRYLIKTRGQQVTLSCSPISGHRSVSWYQQTPGQGLQFLFEYFSETQRNKGNFPGRFSGRQFSNSRSEMNVSTLELGDSALYLCASSLGQDRGTDTQYFGPGTRLTVL.

This sequence joins TRBV7-3 and TRBJ2-3; D may be TRBD2 (5 bases). The CDR3 has 15 residues. Trimming left V 0 bases short and J 2 bases short, with 9 bases between. Germline V gene sequence: CDR1 SGHTA, CDR2 FQGTGA. The CDR3 spells CASSLTGRVTDTQYF. Written as DNA, the CDR3 is TGTGCCAGCAGCTTAACTGGGCGGGTCACAGATACGCAGTATTTT.